The 10 T cell receptor beta chains reported below all come from one sample, sequenced in a study of blood T cell repertoires in COVID-19. Produced via immunoSEQ multiplex PCR; TCRdb's table is partial and in-frame only. Here the sample spans more than 65,000 clones, about three quarters being singletons. The sample comprised peripheral blood. The receptor source for this set is an elderly woman with active or convalescent COVID-19.

This rearrangement joins TRBV6-1 to TRBJ1-1; D is unresolved. The CDR3 covers 13 residues. CDR1 and CDR2 from the germline V gene are MNHNS and SASEGT. Trimming stripped 3 bases from V and 2 bases from J, with 7 bases between. The CDR3 sequence is CASSDSRNTEAFF. Written as DNA, the CDR3 is TGTGCCAGCAGTGATTCGAGAAACACTGAAGCTTTCTTT.

The chain recombines TRBV7-2 with TRBJ1-2; D is uncertain. This CDR3 contains 14 residues. Germline assignment: CDR1 SGHTA and CDR2 FQGNSA. Trimming pared 5 bases from V and 3 bases from J, leaving 13 bases between. The chain's CDR3 is CASSPSFGDYGYTF. DNA for the CDR3: TGTGCCAGCAGCCCATCATTCGGGGACTATGGCTACACCTTC.

In this sample, this clone turned up once. This chain's CDR3 is CASTRAPRGVSPLHF. The CDR3 DNA reads as TGTGCCAGCACTAGGGCCCCTCGGGGGGTTTCACCCCTCCACTTT. The chain combines TRBV6-5 with TRBJ1-6, with D possibly matching TRBD1 (5 bases). V dropped 7 bases and J dropped 9 bases, with 19 bases sitting between them. Germline V gives CDR1 MNHEY, CDR2 SVGAGI. The CDR3 covers 15 residues.

CDR3 DNA: TGCGCCAGCAGCGAAACAGGGGGCTTCACTGAAGCTTTCTTT. Its protein product is CASSETGGFTEAFF. This sequence joins TRBV10-1 and TRBJ1-1, with 9 nucleotides matching TRBD1. CDR1 and CDR2 (germline): WNHNN, SYGVQD (reference sequence). V shed 6 bases and J 4 bases; nucleotides not matched to a gene: 6. The CDR3 runs 14 residues.

This clone was counted many times. This chain joins TRBV7-2 and TRBJ2-5; 9 bases are a match to TRBD1. The junction had 2 bases not matched to a gene; V was cut back by 2 bases and J by 4 bases. This CDR3 has 14 residues. Germline loops: CDR1 SGHTA, CDR2 FQGNSA. CDR3 residues: CASSLTGGRETQYF. CDR3 DNA sequence: TGTGCCAGCAGCTTAACAGGGGGCCGAGAGACCCAGTACTTC.

The chain uses TRBV6-5 and TRBJ1-6; D is uncertain. Germline V gives CDR1 MNHEY, CDR2 SVGAGI. This CDR3 is built from 14 residues. V was trimmed by 6 bases and J by 3 bases, leaving 9 bases between them. CDR3 sequence: CASRGAIYNSPLHF. DNA for the CDR3: TGTGCCAGCAGGGGAGCCATCTATAATTCACCCCTCCACTTT.

The rearrangement joins TRBV7-9 to TRBJ1-2; the D is unclear. Germline loops: CDR1 SEHNR, CDR2 FQNEAQ (reference sequence). This CDR3 region has 13 residues. V lost 3 bases and J lost 0, with 5 bases in between. The CDR3 DNA reads as TGTGCCAGCAGCTTCGCAGCTAACTATGGCTACACCTTC. Translating it yields CASSFAANYGYTF.

The genes are TRBV7-9 and TRBJ2-7, with 8 bases lining up with TRBD2. In germline, CDR1 is SEHNR, CDR2 FQNEAQ (reference sequence). The J segment lost 12 bases and the V segment lost 5 bases, leaving 12 bases of the junction unmatched. This CDR3 is 13 amino acids long. The CDR3 DNA is TGTGCCAGCAGCCAAGGGACACCGGGAGGGTGGTACTTC. Amino acids: CASSQGTPGGWYF.

CDR3 protein: CASSLGGEMGIQYF. The CDR3 nucleotides are TGTGCCAGTAGCCTAGGGGGGGAGATGGGCATTCAGTACTTC. V is TRBV19 and J is TRBJ2-4, with D tentatively TRBD2 (7 bases). Trimming removed 6 bases from V and 9 bases from J, with 18 bases in between. Germline V CDR1 and CDR2: LNHDA, SQIVND (reference sequence). This CDR3 has 14 residues.

The chain uses TRBV6-2 or TRBV6-3 and TRBJ2-2; tentative D call: TRBD1 (6 bases). Trimming pared 6 bases from V and 4 bases from J, leaving 18 bases between. The CDR3 length is 16 residues. The V gene's germline CDR1 is MNHEY and CDR2 SVGEGT. The CDR3 DNA sequence: TGTGCCAGCAGCTTGCTTCCGGGACAAACCACCGGGGAGCTGTTTTTT. The encoded protein is CASSLLPGQTTGELFF.